Listed here is a single T cell receptor beta chain. Its matching antigen is unknown. From germline, CDR1 is KGHSH and CDR2 LQKENI. CDR3 length: 16 amino acids. V gave up 0 bases and J gave up 2 bases, with 13 bases separating them. This record belongs to a study of cytomegalovirus exposure and HLA in healthy donors. The study's findings and limits: In a later analysis, productive TCRs from donors in an Asian-associated ancestry cluster reportedly carried fewer N-insertions than the cohort mean.

Both 60 Vbeta primers and 13 Jbeta primers went into the PCR. The repertoire was sequenced with immunoSEQ multiplex PCR; TCRdb's copy has only in-frame clones and lacks some. The sample records 150,000 to 200,000 clones, roughly 82% being singletons. The TCR was taken from a girl aged 10 to 17 in good health and CMV-seropositive. The material sequenced was PBMCs. The genes are TRBV18 and TRBJ2-5; TRBD2 is a possible D gene (5 bases). Here the CDR3 DNA reads TGTGCCAGCTCACCACCTCGGGGTAGCGAACAAGAGACCCAGTACTTC. Translation gives CASSPPRGSEQETQYF.